These 27 T cell receptor beta chains came from one sample sequenced in a study of CD8 T cells in Susac syndrome. An input of roughly 0.5 to 1 ug of RNA was subjected to reverse transcription using random hexamers. TCRdb processed the immunoSEQ multiplex PCR reads anew with MiXCR; each CDR3 protein has one entry. The profile shows 150,000 to 200,000 distinct CDR3 sequences, approximately 94% of them singletons. Sequencing input: CD4+ T cells from PBMCs. Receptors originate from a human donor with Susac syndrome.

This rearrangement joins TRBV19 to TRBJ2-1, with TRBD1 as a possible D gene (5 bases). Germline V gives CDR1 LNHDA, CDR2 SQIVND (reference sequence). The V end was cut by 5 bases, the J end by 2 bases, with 13 bases between. The CDR3 is 15 residues long. CDR3 coding DNA: TGTGCCAGTAGTCTTCAGGGTAACACCTACAATGAGCAGTTCTTC. This codes for CASSLQGNTYNEQFF.

This sequence joins TRBV29-1 and TRBJ1-4, with D possibly matching TRBD1 (6 bases). Germline assignment: CDR1 SQVTM and CDR2 ANQGSEA. Trimming took 6 bases from V and 5 from J, leaving 16 bases between them. This CDR3 contains 14 residues. CDR3 sequence reads: CSVMPGAKNEKLFF. CDR3 DNA sequence: TGCAGCGTCATGCCAGGGGCCAAGAATGAAAAACTGTTTTTT.

The genes are TRBV18 and TRBJ1-2; TRBD1 matches 10 bases. V lost 0 bases, J lost 4 bases, and 5 bases stayed unmatched. The CDR3 spans 16 residues. Looked up from germline, CDR1 is KGHSH and CDR2 is LQKENI. Here the CDR3 reads CASSPPTTGGSYGYTF. Here the CDR3 DNA reads TGTGCCAGCTCACCACCTACGACAGGGGGCAGCTATGGCTACACCTTC.

This sequence joins TRBV4-3 and TRBJ2-1, with a weak D call TRBD2 (7 bases). The CDR3 is made up of 15 amino acids. Germline CDR1 reads LGHNA; CDR2 reads YSLEER. Trimming cost V 3 bases and J 7 bases, with 16 bases left between them. The CDR3 reads CASSQLGGAQNEQFF. In nucleotides, the CDR3 is TGCGCCAGCAGCCAGTTGGGGGGGGCCCAGAATGAGCAGTTCTTC.

The chain combines TRBV12-5 with TRBJ2-2; D remains ambiguous. Germline CDR1 reads LGHNT; CDR2 reads FRNRAP. The CDR3 totals 12 residues. The germline V and J ends were trimmed by 4 bases and 0 bases, with 0 bases remaining between them. The CDR3 DNA is TGTGCTAGTGGTTCGAACACCGGGGAGCTGTTTTTT. Translation gives CASGSNTGELFF.

The CDR3 sequence: CSAPRLAGQETQYF. CDR3 nucleotides: TGCAGTGCTCCACGACTAGCGGGGCAAGAGACCCAGTACTTC. The genes are TRBV20-1 and TRBJ2-5; 11 bases agree with TRBD2. CDR1 is DFQATT and CDR2 is SNEGSKA in the germline V gene (reference sequence). V lost 5 bases, J lost 2 bases, and 4 bases stayed unmatched. The CDR3 sequence is 14 residues long.

V is TRBV2 and J is TRBJ2-3; 9 bases line up with TRBD1. Trimming removed 4 bases from V and 4 bases from J; junction bases left unmatched: 6. Looked up from germline, CDR1 is SNHLY and CDR2 is FYNNEI. The CDR3 is 15 amino acids. CDR3: CASSAGQGNSDTQYF. For the CDR3, the DNA is TGTGCCAGCAGTGCGGGACAGGGTAACTCAGATACGCAGTATTTT. Full variable domain (missing parts from reference TRBV2 and TRBJ2-3): EPEVTQTPSHQVTQMGQEVILRCVPISNHLYFYWYRQILGQKVEFLVSFYNNEISEKSEIFDDQFSVERPDGSNFTLKIRSTKLEDSAMYFCASSAGQGNSDTQYFGPGTRLTVL.

This clonotype occurred once. The V gene is TRBV6-2 or TRBV6-3, the J gene TRBJ2-1; TRBD2 agrees at 11 bases. From germline, CDR1 is MNHEY and CDR2 SVGEGT. This CDR3 has 17 amino acids. Germline trimming cut 2 bases from V and 8 bases from J; bases unmatched to any gene: 11. The CDR3 is CASSYATSGGQKDEQFF. DNA for the CDR3: TGTGCCAGCAGTTACGCCACTAGCGGGGGTCAAAAGGATGAGCAGTTCTTC.

The rearrangement uses TRBV3-1 and TRBJ1-1, with no clear D. Trimming removed 7 bases from V and 2 bases from J, with 11 bases in between. The CDR3 has 13 residues. Germline lookup yields CDR1 LGHDT and CDR2 YNNKEL (reference sequence). Here the CDR3 reads CASKRSGNTEAFF. The CDR3 DNA is TGTGCCAGCAAGAGATCCGGCAACACTGAAGCTTTCTTT. The complete variable domain, with remaining parts taken from reference TRBV3-1 and TRBJ1-1, reads DTAVSQTPKYLVTQMGNDKSIKCEQNLGHDTMYWYKQDSKKFLKIMFSYNNKELIINETVPNRFSPKSPDKAHLNLHINSLELGDSAVYFCASKRSGNTEAFFGQGTRLTVV.

This chain uses TRBV11-3 with TRBJ2-7; possibly TRBD1 for D (6 bases). Trimming left V 2 bases short and J 6 bases short, with 11 bases between. The germline V gene has CDR1 SGHNT and CDR2 YENEEA. The CDR3 extends over 13 amino acids. The CDR3 here is CASSLRRGSEQYF. CDR3 bases: TGTGCCAGCAGCTTACGTAGGGGGAGCGAGCAGTACTTC.

V usage is TRBV18 and J usage is TRBJ2-5; D ambiguous. V lost 1 base and J 3 bases, leaving 9 bases between the germline ends. CDR1 KGHSH and CDR2 LQKENI come from the germline V gene. There are 14 residues in the CDR3. This CDR3 is CASSPLTNEETQYF. CDR3 bases: TGTGCCAGCTCACCACTAACTAACGAAGAGACCCAGTACTTC.

This clonotype showed up just once. The rearrangement links TRBV24-1 to TRBJ1-5, with a weak D call TRBD1 (5 bases). From germline, CDR1 is KGHDR and CDR2 SFDVKD. This CDR3 comprises 14 residues. V was cut by 5 bases and J by 0 bases, with 7 bases left in between. The CDR3 DNA is TGTGCCACCAGTGCCCAGGGTAGCAATCAGCCCCAGCATTTT. This codes for CATSAQGSNQPQHF.

This CDR3 is CSVARGQGKPEAFF. The CDR3 DNA is TGCAGCGTTGCCCGGGGACAGGGCAAGCCTGAAGCTTTCTTT. The chain recombines TRBV29-1 with TRBJ1-1; 9 bases fit TRBD1. The CDR3 length is 14 residues. V shed 4 bases, J shed 6 bases, and the junction held 9 bases outside the gene matches. Germline assignment: CDR1 SQVTM and CDR2 ANQGSEA. Filled out from reference TRBV29-1 and TRBJ1-1, the complete variable domain reads SAVISQKPSRDICQRGTSLTIQCQVDSQVTMMFWYRQQPGQSLTLIATANQGSEATYESGFVIDKFPISRPNLTFSTLTVSNMSPEDSSIYLCSVARGQGKPEAFFGQGTRLTVV.

The gene calls are TRBV13 and TRBJ2-7, with 7 bases aligning to TRBD2. Germline V gives CDR1 PRHDT, CDR2 FYEKMQ (reference sequence). The length of the CDR3 is 16 residues. The V segment lost 5 bases and the J segment 0 bases; nucleotides outside the gene matches: 10. The CDR3 here is CASSPAGGGGSYEQYF. CDR3 DNA sequence: TGTGCCAGCAGCCCTGCTGGTGGGGGGGGCTCCTACGAGCAGTACTTC. Full variable domain (missing parts from reference TRBV13 and TRBJ2-7): AAGVIQSPRHLIKEKRETATLKCYPIPRHDTVYWYQQGPGQDPQFLISFYEKMQSDKGSIPDRFSAQQFSDYHSELNMSSLELGDSALYFCASSPAGGGGSYEQYFGPGTRLTVT.

This chain joins TRBV28 and TRBJ2-4; D is ambiguous. The germline V and J ends were trimmed by 2 bases and 6 bases, with 5 bases remaining between them. Germline V gives CDR1 MDHEN, CDR2 SYDVKM. CDR3 size: 12 residues. The CDR3 protein is CASSLLRNIQYF. The DNA for the CDR3 is TGTGCCAGCAGTTTACTCCGAAACATTCAGTACTTC.

The CDR3 sequence is CASSKRGQASNTGELFF. Here the CDR3 DNA reads TGTGCCAGTAGCAAGAGGGGACAGGCATCGAACACCGGGGAGCTGTTTTTT. J is TRBJ2-2 and V is TRBV19; 8 nucleotides align to TRBD1. The CDR3 sequence is 17 residues long. V gave up 6 bases and J gave up 0 bases; unmatched junction bases: 9. Germline loops: CDR1 LNHDA, CDR2 SQIVND (reference sequence).

This sequence joins TRBV20-1 and TRBJ2-3, with 12 bases lining up with TRBD2. CDR1 DFQATT and CDR2 SNEGSKA come from the germline V gene (reference sequence). The CDR3 extends over 17 amino acids. Trimming took 4 bases from V and 6 from J; bases not matched to a gene: 14. CDR3 bases: TGCAGTGCTACAAAGGGGGGAAGACTAGCGGGGGCCGATACGCAGTATTTT. This codes for CSATKGGRLAGADTQYF.

The V call is TRBV3-1, the J call TRBJ1-1; possibly TRBD1 for D (5 bases). The CDR3 runs 14 residues. The ends were cut back, 0 bases at V and 3 bases at J, with 8 bases in the middle. Germline CDR1 reads LGHDT; CDR2 reads YNNKEL (reference sequence). The CDR3 DNA follows: TGTGCCAGCAGCCAAGAACGGGGGTACACTGAAGCTTTCTTT. This gives the protein CASSQERGYTEAFF.

The J gene is TRBJ1-2, the V gene TRBV7-2; D possibly corresponds to TRBD1 (5 bases). Germline CDR1 and CDR2: SGHTA and FQGNSA. CDR3 length: 13 amino acids. The V end lost 5 bases, the J end lost 4 bases, and 11 bases lay between the germline ends. CDR3 nucleotides: TGTGCCAGCAGCCAGACAGTATCCTATGGCTACACCTTC. Its protein product is CASSQTVSYGYTF.

The V call is TRBV30, the J call TRBJ1-2, with D unclear. There are 17 residues in the CDR3. CDR1 GTSNPN and CDR2 SVGIG come from the germline V gene (reference sequence). Trimming took 0 bases from V and 2 from J, leaving 19 bases between them. The DNA of the CDR3 is TGTGCCTGGAGTGTACTGGGTAGGGCTAACGGGAACTATGGCTACACCTTC. It encodes CAWSVLGRANGNYGYTF.

The chain uses TRBV2 and TRBJ2-5, with D maybe TRBD2 (6 bases). The CDR3 sequence is 13 residues long. V lost 8 bases and J 1 base, leaving 11 bases between the germline ends. Per the germline V gene, CDR1 is SNHLY and CDR2 is FYNNEI. The DNA of the CDR3 is TGTGCCAGCTACTTGGGACTCCAAGAGACCCAGTACTTC. Protein sequence: CASYLGLQETQYF.

This sequence joins TRBV3-1 and TRBJ2-4; D is ambiguous. Germline V CDR1 and CDR2: LGHDT, YNNKEL (reference sequence). The V end was cut by 4 bases, the J end by 0 bases, with 13 bases between. The CDR3 covers 16 residues. As DNA, the CDR3 is TGTGCCAGCAGCCCGCATGCAGAGATAGCCAAAAACATTCAGTACTTC. It yields the protein CASSPHAEIAKNIQYF.

The chain combines TRBV28 with TRBJ2-5; D ambiguous. The CDR3 has 12 amino acids. Trimming took off 6 bases at V and 6 bases at J, with 11 bases between the two ends. Per the germline V gene, CDR1 is MDHEN and CDR2 is SYDVKM. CDR3: CASSPLKQTQYF. The CDR3, as DNA: TGTGCCAGCAGCCCCCTCAAGCAGACCCAGTACTTC.

This chain connects TRBV29-1 to TRBJ1-3; D uncertain. Germline CDR1 SQVTM, CDR2 ANQGSEA. This CDR3 region has 12 residues. V was trimmed by 7 bases and J by 4 bases, leaving 11 bases between them. CDR3 nucleotides: TGCAGCGCTCAGGTCTACGGAAACACCATATATTTT. Translating gives CSAQVYGNTIYF.

This rearrangement joins TRBV20-1 to TRBJ2-3; 9 bases agree with TRBD2. The CDR3 covers 15 residues. CDR1 is DFQATT and CDR2 is SNEGSKA in the germline V gene (reference sequence). V lost 6 bases, J lost 1 base, and 8 bases stayed unmatched. Written as DNA, the CDR3 is TGCAGTGCCCGGGTACTAGCGGGTCGCACAGATACGCAGTATTTT. Its translation: CSARVLAGRTDTQYF.

The chain has TRBV5-1 and TRBJ2-6; D is possibly TRBD1 (5 bases). The CDR3 runs 16 residues. Germline loops: CDR1 SGHRS, CDR2 YFSETQ. V was shortened by 0 bases and J by 0 bases, with 7 bases between the two germline ends. CDR3 loop: CASSLDGASGANVLTF. The CDR3 DNA reads TGCGCCAGCAGCTTGGATGGGGCCTCTGGGGCCAACGTCCTGACTTTC.

The chain is built from TRBV11-2 and TRBJ1-3, with D possibly being TRBD1 (6 bases). V gave up 1 base and J gave up 2 bases, with 6 bases separating them. Per the germline V gene, CDR1 is SGHAT and CDR2 is FQNNGV. The CDR3 has 14 amino acids. The CDR3 coding sequence is TGTGCCAGCAGCTTAGGGACAGCTGGAAACACCATATATTTT. This codes for CASSLGTAGNTIYF.